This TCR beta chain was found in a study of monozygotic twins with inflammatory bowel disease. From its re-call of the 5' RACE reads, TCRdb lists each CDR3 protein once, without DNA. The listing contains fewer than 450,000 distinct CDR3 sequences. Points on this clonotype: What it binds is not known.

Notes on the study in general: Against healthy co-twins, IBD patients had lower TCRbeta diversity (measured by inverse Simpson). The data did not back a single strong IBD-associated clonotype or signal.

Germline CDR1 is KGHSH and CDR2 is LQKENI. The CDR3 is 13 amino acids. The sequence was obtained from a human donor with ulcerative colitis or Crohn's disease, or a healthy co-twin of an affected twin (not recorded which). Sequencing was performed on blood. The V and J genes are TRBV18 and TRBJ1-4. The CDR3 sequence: CASSPVEGEKLFF.